This TCR beta chain was sequenced in a study of blood T cell repertoires in COVID-19. Study details: COVID-19 samples, acute and convalescent, were from the United States, Italy and Spain. T cells, B-cell-depleted T cells, or PBMCs supplied cDNA or gDNA.

CDR3 length equals 12 residues. Trimming took off 2 bases at V and 10 bases at J, with 10 bases between the two ends. Germline V CDR1 and CDR2: SGHVS, FNYEAQ. The authors' processing: From reference gene primer amplification, estimates of nucleated cell counts were derived. This table comes from immunoSEQ multiplex PCR, and its TCRdb copy is limited to in-frame clones, with some not included. From that table come the V and J calls and clone size; the DNA was used to work out D and trimming. The sample has approximately 400,000 clones, 89% seen once. The sequenced sample consisted of peripheral blood. The rearrangement joins TRBV7-6 to TRBJ2-3; no clear D gene. The receptor was derived from a middle-aged man with acute or convalescent COVID-19. This CDR3 is CASSLIFQSQYF. CDR3 DNA: TGTGCCAGCAGCTTAATTTTCCAGTCGCAGTATTTT. The full variable domain, its missing parts supplied by reference TRBV7-6 and TRBJ2-3, is GAGVSQSPRYKVTKRGQDVALRCDPISGHVSLYWYRQALGQGPEFLTYFNYEAQQDKSGLPNDRFSAERPEGSISTLTIQRTEQRDSAMYRCASSLIFQSQYFGPGTRLTVL.